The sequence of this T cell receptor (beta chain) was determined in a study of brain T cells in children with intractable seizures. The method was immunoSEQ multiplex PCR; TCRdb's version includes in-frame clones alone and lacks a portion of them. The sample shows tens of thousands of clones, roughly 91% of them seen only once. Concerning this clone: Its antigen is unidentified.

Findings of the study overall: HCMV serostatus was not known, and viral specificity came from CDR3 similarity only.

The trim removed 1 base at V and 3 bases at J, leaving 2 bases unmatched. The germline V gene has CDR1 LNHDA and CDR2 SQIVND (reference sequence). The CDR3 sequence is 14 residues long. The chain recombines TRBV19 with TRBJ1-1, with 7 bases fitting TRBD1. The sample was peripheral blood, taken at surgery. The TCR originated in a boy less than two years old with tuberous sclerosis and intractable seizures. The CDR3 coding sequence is TGTGCCAGTAGTATAGGGGGACAGCACACTGAAGCTTTCTTT. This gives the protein CASSIGGQHTEAFF.